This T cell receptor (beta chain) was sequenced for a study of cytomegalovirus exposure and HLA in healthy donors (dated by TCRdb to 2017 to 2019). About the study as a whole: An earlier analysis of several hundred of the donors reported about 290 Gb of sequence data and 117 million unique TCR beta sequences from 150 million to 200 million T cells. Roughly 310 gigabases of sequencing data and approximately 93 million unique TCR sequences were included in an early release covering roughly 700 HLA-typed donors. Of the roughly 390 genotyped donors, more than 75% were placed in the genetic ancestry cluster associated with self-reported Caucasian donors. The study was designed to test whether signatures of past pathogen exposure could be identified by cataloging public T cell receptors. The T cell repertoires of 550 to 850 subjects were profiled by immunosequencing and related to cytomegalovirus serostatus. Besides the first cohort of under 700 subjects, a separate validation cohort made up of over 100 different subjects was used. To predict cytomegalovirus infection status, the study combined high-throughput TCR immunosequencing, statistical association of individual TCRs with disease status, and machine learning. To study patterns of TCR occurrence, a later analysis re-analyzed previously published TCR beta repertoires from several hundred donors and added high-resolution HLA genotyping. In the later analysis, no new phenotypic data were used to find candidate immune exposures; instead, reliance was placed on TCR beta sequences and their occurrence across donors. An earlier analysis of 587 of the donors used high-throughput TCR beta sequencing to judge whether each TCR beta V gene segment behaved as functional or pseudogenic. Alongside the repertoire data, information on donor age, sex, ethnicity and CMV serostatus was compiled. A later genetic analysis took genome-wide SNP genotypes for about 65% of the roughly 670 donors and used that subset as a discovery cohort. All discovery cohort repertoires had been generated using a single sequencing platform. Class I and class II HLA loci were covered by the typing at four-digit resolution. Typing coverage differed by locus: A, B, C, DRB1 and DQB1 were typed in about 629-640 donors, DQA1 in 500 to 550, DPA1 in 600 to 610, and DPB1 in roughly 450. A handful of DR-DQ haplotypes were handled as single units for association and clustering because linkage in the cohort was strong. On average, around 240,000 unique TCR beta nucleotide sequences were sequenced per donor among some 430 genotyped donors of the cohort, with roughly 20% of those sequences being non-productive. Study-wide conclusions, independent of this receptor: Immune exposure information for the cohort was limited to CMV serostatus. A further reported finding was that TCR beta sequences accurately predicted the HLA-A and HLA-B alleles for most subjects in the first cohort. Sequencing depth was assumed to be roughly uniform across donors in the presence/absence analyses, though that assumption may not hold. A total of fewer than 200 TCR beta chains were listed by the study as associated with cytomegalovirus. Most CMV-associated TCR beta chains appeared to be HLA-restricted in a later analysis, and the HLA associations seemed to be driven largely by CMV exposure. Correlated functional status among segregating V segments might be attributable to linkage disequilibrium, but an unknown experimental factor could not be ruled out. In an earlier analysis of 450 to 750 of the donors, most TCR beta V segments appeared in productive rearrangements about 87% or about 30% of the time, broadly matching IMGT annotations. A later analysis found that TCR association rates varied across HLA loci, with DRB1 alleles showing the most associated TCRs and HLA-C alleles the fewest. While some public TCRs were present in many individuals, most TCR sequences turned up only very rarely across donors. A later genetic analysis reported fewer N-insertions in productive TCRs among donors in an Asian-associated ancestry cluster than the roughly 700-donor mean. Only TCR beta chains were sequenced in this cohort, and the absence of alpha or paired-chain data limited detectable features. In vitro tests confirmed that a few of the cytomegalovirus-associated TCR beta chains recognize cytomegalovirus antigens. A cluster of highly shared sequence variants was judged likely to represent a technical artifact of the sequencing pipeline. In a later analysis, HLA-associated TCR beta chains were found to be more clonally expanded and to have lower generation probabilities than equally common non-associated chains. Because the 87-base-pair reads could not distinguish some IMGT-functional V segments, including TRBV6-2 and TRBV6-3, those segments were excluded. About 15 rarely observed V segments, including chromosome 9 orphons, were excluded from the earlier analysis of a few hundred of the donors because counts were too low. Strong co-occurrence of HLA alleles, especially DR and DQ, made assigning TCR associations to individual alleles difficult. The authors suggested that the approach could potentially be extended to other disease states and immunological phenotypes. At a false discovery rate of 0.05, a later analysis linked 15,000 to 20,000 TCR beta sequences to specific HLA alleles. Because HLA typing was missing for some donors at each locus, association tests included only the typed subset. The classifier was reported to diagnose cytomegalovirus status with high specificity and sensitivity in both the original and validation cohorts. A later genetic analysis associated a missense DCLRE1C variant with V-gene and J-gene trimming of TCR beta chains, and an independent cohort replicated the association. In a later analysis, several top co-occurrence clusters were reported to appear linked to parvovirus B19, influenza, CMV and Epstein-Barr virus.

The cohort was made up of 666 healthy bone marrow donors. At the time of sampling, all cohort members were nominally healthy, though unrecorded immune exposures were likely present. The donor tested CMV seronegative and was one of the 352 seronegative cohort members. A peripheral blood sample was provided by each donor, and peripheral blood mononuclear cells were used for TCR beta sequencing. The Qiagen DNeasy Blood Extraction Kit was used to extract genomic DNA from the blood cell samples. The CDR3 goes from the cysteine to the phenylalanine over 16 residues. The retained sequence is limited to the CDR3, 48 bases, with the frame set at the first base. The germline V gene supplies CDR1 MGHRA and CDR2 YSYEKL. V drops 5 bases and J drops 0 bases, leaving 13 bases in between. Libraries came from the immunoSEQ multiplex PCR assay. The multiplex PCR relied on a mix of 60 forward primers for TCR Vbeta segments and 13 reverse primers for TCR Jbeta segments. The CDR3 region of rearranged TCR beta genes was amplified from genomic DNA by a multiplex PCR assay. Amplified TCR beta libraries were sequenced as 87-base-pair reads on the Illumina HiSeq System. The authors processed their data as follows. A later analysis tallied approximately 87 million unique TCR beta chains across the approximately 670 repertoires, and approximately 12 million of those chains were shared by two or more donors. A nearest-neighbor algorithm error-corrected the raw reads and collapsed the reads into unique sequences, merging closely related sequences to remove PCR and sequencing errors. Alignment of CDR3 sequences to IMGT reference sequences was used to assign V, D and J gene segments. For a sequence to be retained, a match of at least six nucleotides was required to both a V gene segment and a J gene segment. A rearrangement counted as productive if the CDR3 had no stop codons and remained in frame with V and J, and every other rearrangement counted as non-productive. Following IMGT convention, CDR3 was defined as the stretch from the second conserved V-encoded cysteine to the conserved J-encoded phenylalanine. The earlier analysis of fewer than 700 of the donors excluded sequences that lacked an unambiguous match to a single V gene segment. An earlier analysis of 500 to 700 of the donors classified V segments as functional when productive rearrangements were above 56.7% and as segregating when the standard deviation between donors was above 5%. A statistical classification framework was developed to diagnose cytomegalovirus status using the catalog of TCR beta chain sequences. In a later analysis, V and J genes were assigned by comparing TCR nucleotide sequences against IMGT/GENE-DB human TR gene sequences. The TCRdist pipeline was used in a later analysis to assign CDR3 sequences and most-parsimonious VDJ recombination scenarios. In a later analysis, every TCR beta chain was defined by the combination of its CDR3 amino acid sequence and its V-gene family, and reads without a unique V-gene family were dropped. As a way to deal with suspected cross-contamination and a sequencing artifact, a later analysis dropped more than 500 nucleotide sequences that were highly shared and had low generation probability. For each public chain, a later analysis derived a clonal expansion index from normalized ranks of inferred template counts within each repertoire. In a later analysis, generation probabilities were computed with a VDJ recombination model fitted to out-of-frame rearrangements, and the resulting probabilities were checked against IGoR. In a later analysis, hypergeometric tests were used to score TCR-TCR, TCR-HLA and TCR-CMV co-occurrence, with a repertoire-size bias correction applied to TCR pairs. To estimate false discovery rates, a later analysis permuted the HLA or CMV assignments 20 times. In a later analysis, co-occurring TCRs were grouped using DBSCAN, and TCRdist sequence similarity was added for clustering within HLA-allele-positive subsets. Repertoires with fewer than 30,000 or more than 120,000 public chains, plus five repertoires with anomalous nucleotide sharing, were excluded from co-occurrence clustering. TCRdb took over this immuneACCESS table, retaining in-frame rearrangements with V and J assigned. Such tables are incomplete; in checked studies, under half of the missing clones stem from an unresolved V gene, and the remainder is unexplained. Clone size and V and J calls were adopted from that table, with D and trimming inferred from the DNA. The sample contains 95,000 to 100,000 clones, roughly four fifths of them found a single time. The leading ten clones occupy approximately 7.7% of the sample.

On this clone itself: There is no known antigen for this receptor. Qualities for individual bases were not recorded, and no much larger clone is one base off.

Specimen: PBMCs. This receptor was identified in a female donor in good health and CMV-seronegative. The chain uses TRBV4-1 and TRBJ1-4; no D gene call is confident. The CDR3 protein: CASSTVISATNEKLFF. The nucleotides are TGCGCCAGCAGCACAGTCATCAGTGCAACTAATGAAAAACTGTTTTTT.